These T cell receptor beta chains were read from a single sample in a study of blood T cells in healthy people across ages. TCRdb re-called the 5' RACE reads through MiXCR, storing one row per CDR3 protein. The sample includes some 780,000 distinct CDR3 sequences, roughly three fifths of them seen just once. Specimen: blood. These receptors were obtained from a man aged 35 to 55 in good health. Both conserved end residues are part of each CDR3. D genes are given only for firm matches. Size tells how often a clone was seen (once, few, many) or the class of an expanded clone, and some rows leave it out.

TRBJ2-5,NA,NA,TRBV6-5,TGTGCCAGCAGTGTCGGTGACCAAGAGACCCAGTACTTC,CASSVGDQETQYF
TRBJ2-7,NA,NA,TRBV28,TGTGCCAGCAGTTTATTAGGAAACTACGAGCAGTACTTC,CASSLLGNYEQYF
TRBJ1-5,NA,NA,TRBV28,TGTGCCAGCATACTTCAGGGCGGCCAGCCCCAGCATTTT,CASILQGGQPQHF
TRBJ2-3,NA,NA,TRBV21-1,TGTGCCAGCAGCAAAGAGGAACAGGAACCCACAGATACGCAGTATTTT,CASSKEEQEPTDTQYF
TRBJ2-3,NA,few,TRBV11-2,TGTGCCAGCAGCTTAGAAATGAGTGGTACGCAGTATTTT,CASSLEMSGTQYF
TRBJ2-3,TRBD2,NA,TRBV27,TGTGCCAGCAGTTTATCAACTAGCGGAGATACGCAGTATTTT,CASSLSTSGDTQYF
TRBJ2-3,TRBD1,NA,TRBV7-9,TGTGCCAGCAGCTTAAAACAGGGGATAAGCACAGATACGCAGTATTTT,CASSLKQGISTDTQYF
TRBJ1-4,TRBD1,many,TRBV20-1,TGCAGTGCTAGGACAGGGGCTACCGAAAAACTGTTTTTT,CSARTGATEKLFF
TRBJ1-1,NA,NA,TRBV7-6,TGTGCCAGCAGCTTATCACCCACCCCGAACACTGAAGCTTTCTTT,CASSLSPTPNTEAFF
TRBJ2-1,TRBD1,NA,TRBV20-1,TGCAGTGCTCCCCGTTTCGGGACAGGGCCCGCGAATGAGCAGTTCTTC,CSAPRFGTGPANEQFF
TRBJ1-4,TRBD1,NA,TRBV7-8,TGTGCCAGCAGCTCGACAGGGGTGGGGAATGAAAAACTGTTTTTT,CASSSTGVGNEKLFF
TRBJ2-7,NA,NA,TRBV11-3,TGTGCCAGCAGCTTAGGGGGCTGGGGTTCCTACGAGCAGTACTTC,CASSLGGWGSYEQYF
TRBJ2-5,NA,many,TRBV25-1,TGTGCCAGCAGTGACACAACTAGGCTGCAAGAGACCCAGTACTTC,CASSDTTRLQETQYF
TRBJ2-7,TRBD1,once,TRBV7-2,TGTGCCAGCAGCTCGGTCATAGGGACAGGGGTACCCTACGAGCAGTACTTC,CASSSVIGTGVPYEQYF
TRBJ1-5,NA,NA,TRBV20-1,TGCAGTGCTCAGGGGACGGAGTTTAATCAGCCCCAGCATTTT,CSAQGTEFNQPQHF
TRBJ2-5,TRBD2,NA,TRBV6-5,TGTGCCAGCAGATCTAGCGGGGAGACCCAGTACTTC,CASRSSGETQYF
TRBJ2-6,TRBD1,NA,TRBV29-1,TGCAGCGCCCTGGAGGACAGGGCCCCCTCTGGGGCCAACGTCCTGACTTTC,CSALEDRAPSGANVLTF
TRBJ2-1,NA,NA,TRBV4-2,TGTGCCAGCAGCCAAGTAGACAGAACGAAAATATACAATGAGCAGTTCTTC,CASSQVDRTKIYNEQFF
TRBJ2-1,NA,NA,TRBV7-2,TGTGCCAGCAGTTTCCTGGCAAACCCTCAAGGCGGGCTTTCCTACAATGAGCAGTTCTTC,CASSFLANPQGGLSYNEQFF
TRBJ2-3,NA,once,TRBV21-1,TGTGCCAGCAGCAAGTCTGGGGATCCAGATACGCAGTATTTT,CASSKSGDPDTQYF
TRBJ2-3,NA,NA,TRBV4-2,TGTGCCAGCAGCCAAGGGGGCGTGGCAGATACGCAGTATTTT,CASSQGGVADTQYF
TRBJ2-5,TRBD2,few,TRBV12-3/TRBV12-4,TGTGCCAGCAGCCCCACCGGGGGGGGTCGGGAGACCCAGTACTTC,CASSPTGGGRETQYF
TRBJ1-2,NA,NA,TRBV28,TGTGCCAGCAGTATCTCCACCCAAAACTATGGCTACACCTTC,CASSISTQNYGYTF
TRBJ2-1,TRBD2,once,TRBV3-1,TGTGCCAGCAGCCCCCGACTAGCGGAGAATGAGCAGTTCTTC,CASSPRLAENEQFF
TRBJ2-1,NA,few,TRBV6-1,TGTGCCAGCAGTGAAGGGGGGTTCGTGAGGGTAAGAACGAGCTACAATGAGCAGTTCTTC,CASSEGGFVRVRTSYNEQFF
TRBJ2-5,NA,few,TRBV15,TGTGCCACCAGCAGAGGTCCGGGGAACCAAGAGACCCAGTACTTC,CATSRGPGNQETQYF
TRBJ2-5,NA,few,TRBV10-3,TGTGCCATCAGCCTTGGGACAAAAGAGACCCAGTACTTC,CAISLGTKETQYF